The 31 T cell receptor beta chains listed next were all sequenced from one sample in a study of T cell responses to AZD1222 COVID-19 vaccine. Assay used: immunoSEQ multiplex PCR; TCRdb lists only in-frame clones, some missing. The table shows around 140,000 clones, with 75% to 90% occurring only once. The sample consisted of peripheral blood, taken on day 0 of AZD1222 vaccination. These receptors all stem from an adult in good health.

The chain is built from TRBV2 and TRBJ1-2, with D unclear. With 8 bases removed from V and 8 bases from J, the gap between germline ends came to 15 bases. The CDR3 has 12 residues. CDR1 is SNHLY and CDR2 is FYNNEI in the germline V gene. The CDR3 here is CASLGAVRGYTF. CDR3 DNA: TGTGCCAGCTTAGGAGCCGTTCGGGGCTACACCTTC.

V gene TRBV25-1 combines with J gene TRBJ1-5; tentatively, D is TRBD1 (5 bases). V was pared by 6 bases and J by 1 base, with 22 bases between. The germline CDR1 and CDR2 sequences are MGHDK and SYGVNS. This CDR3 comprises 18 residues. CDR3 in DNA: TGTGCCAGCAGCGCCGGACCGGCGGCCCCAGGGAGCAATCAGCCCCAGCATTTT. Protein product: CASSAGPAAPGSNQPQHF.

The rearrangement joins TRBV20-1 to TRBJ2-7, with 12 bases fitting TRBD2. J was trimmed by 6 bases and V by 3 bases; bases with no gene match: 6. Looked up from germline, CDR1 is DFQATT and CDR2 is SNEGSKA (reference sequence). This CDR3 region has 14 residues. Written as DNA, the CDR3 is TGCAGTGCTAGTGCTAGCGGGGGGGCAGGCGAGCAGTACTTC. Encoded protein: CSASASGGAGEQYF.

The gene calls are TRBV10-3 and TRBJ1-1; D gene unclear. Germline CDR1 reads ENHRY; CDR2 reads SYGVKD. The V and J ends lost 11 bases and 3 bases respectively, with 13 bases between them. This CDR3 is built from 12 residues. CDR3 protein: CAYGPKHTEAFF. The CDR3 coding sequence is TGTGCCTACGGACCCAAACACACTGAAGCTTTCTTT.

The chain links TRBV19 to TRBJ1-2, with TRBD1 matching 8 bases. J gave up 6 bases and V 5 bases, and 11 bases lay outside the gene matches. Germline lookup yields CDR1 LNHDA and CDR2 SQIVND (reference sequence). The CDR3 length is 15 residues. The CDR3 protein is CASSGTGLWINGYTF. In DNA form, the CDR3 reads TGTGCCAGTAGTGGGACAGGCCTATGGATTAATGGCTACACCTTC. The full variable domain, with the rest looked up from reference TRBV19 and TRBJ1-2, is DGGITQSPKYLFRKEGQNVTLSCEQNLNHDAMYWYRQDPGQGLRLIYYSQIVNDFQKGDIAEGYSVSREKKESFPLTVTSAQKNPTAFYLCASSGTGLWINGYTFGSGTRLTVV.

The chain links TRBV18 to TRBJ1-1, with D maybe TRBD1 (5 bases). The CDR3 contains 14 residues. Trimming pared 3 bases from V and 1 base from J, leaving 9 bases between. Germline V gene data show CDR1 as KGHSH and CDR2 as LQKENI. CDR3 in amino acids: CASSPGRGNTEAFF. CDR3 nucleotides: TGTGCCAGCTCACCGGGGCGAGGGAACACTGAAGCTTTCTTT.

The rearrangement links TRBV3-1 (or the pseudogene TRBV3-2) to TRBJ2-5, with TRBD1 as a possible D gene (5 bases). With 0 bases removed from V and 6 bases from J, the gap between germline ends came to 11 bases. This CDR3 has 14 amino acids. Germline-derived CDR1 and CDR2 are LGHDT and YNNKEL (reference sequence). CDR3 region: CASSQDYQGQTQYF. In DNA form, the CDR3 reads TGTGCCAGCAGCCAAGATTATCAGGGCCAGACCCAGTACTTC.

The J gene is TRBJ1-6, the V gene TRBV6-5; no clear D. Germline CDR1 and CDR2: MNHEY and SVGAGI. This CDR3 has 15 residues. Trimming stripped 6 bases from V and 5 bases from J, with 14 bases between. The CDR3 coding sequence is TGTGCCAGCAGAGCGGATTGGCGGGATAATTCACCCCTCCACTTT. Its translation: CASRADWRDNSPLHF.

The CDR3, as DNA: TGTGCCAGCAGCTCCGGACTAGCGGGGGACGGCTACAATGAGCAGTTCTTC. Its protein is CASSSGLAGDGYNEQFF. J is TRBJ2-1 and V is TRBV7-2; 13 bases are shared with TRBD2. CDR1 is SGHTA, CDR2 FQGNSA, per germline. V lost 4 bases, J lost 3 bases, and 6 bases stayed unmatched. The CDR3 sequence is 17 residues long.

The chain has TRBV2 and TRBJ1-1, with unresolved D. The CDR3 has 12 amino acids. V dropped 3 bases and J dropped 5 bases, with 7 bases sitting between them. The V gene's germline CDR1 is SNHLY and CDR2 FYNNEI. This CDR3 is CASSDQRTEAFF. For the CDR3, the DNA is TGTGCCAGCAGTGACCAAAGGACTGAAGCTTTCTTT.

The chain is built from TRBV4-1 and TRBJ2-1; 10 bases fit TRBD2. Trimming cost V 1 base and J 0 bases; bases outside gene matches: 9. The germline gives CDR1 MGHRA, CDR2 YSYEKL. This CDR3 is 19 amino acids long. This CDR3 reads CASSQGLAGQAASYNEQFF. Here the CDR3 DNA reads TGCGCCAGCAGCCAAGGACTAGCGGGTCAGGCGGCCTCCTACAATGAGCAGTTCTTC.

Only one count was recorded for this clone. V usage is TRBV5-4 and J usage is TRBJ2-7; 7 positions agree with TRBD1. The CDR3 consists of 15 residues. Germline trimming cut 3 bases from V and 2 bases from J; bases unmatched to any gene: 8. Germline values: CDR1 SGHNT, CDR2 YYREEE (reference sequence). This CDR3 is CASSYGTATTYEQYF. CDR3 bases: TGTGCCAGCAGCTACGGGACAGCTACTACCTACGAGCAGTACTTC.

The gene calls are TRBV13 and TRBJ1-3; the D is unclear. This CDR3 is 14 amino acids long. Trimming left V 3 bases short and J 0 bases short, with 6 bases between. Germline CDR1 reads PRHDT; CDR2 reads FYEKMQ (reference sequence). CDR3 region: CASSFRGSGNTIYF. CDR3 nucleotide sequence: TGTGCCAGCAGCTTCCGCGGCTCTGGAAACACCATATATTTT.

In regard to this clone: This same CDR3 is encoded by further DNA sequences in the sample. The chain recombines TRBV19 with TRBJ1-3, with D unresolved. V lost 5 bases and J 4 bases, leaving 12 bases between the germline ends. The CDR3 length is 14 residues. Germline V lookup: CDR1 LNHDA, CDR2 SQIVND (reference sequence). The CDR3, as DNA: TGTGCCAGTAGTCGACCGGGTCGGGGAAACACCATATATTTT. Its protein is CASSRPGRGNTIYF.

The chain couples TRBV6-1 to TRBJ2-2, with 7 nucleotides matching TRBD1. The CDR3 totals 16 residues. V shed 4 bases, J shed 3 bases, and the junction held 8 bases outside the gene matches. The V gene's germline CDR1 is MNHNS and CDR2 SASEGT. The DNA of the CDR3 is TGTGCCAGCAGTGTAACAGGGGTGAGCGACACCGGGGAGCTGTTTTTT. It translates to CASSVTGVSDTGELFF.

Turning to this clone: The same CDR3 is also encoded by other DNA sequences in this sample. The rearrangement links TRBV18 to TRBJ1-2, with D perhaps TRBD1 (6 bases). Germline CDR1 KGHSH, CDR2 LQKENI. The V gene lost 6 bases and the J gene lost 8 bases, with 13 bases spanning the gap. The CDR3 consists of 12 residues. The CDR3 DNA follows: TGTGCCAGCTCCCAACAGGGAAACGGCTACACCTTC. Translated, it gives CASSQQGNGYTF.

Only a few counts were recorded for this clone. The chain uses TRBV30 and TRBJ1-2; D possibly corresponds to TRBD1 (6 bases). Per germline, CDR1 GTSNPN and CDR2 SVGIG (reference sequence). Trimming stripped 5 bases from V and 2 bases from J, with 12 bases between. The CDR3 totals 13 residues. The CDR3 bases are TGTGCCTGGCGAAGAGGGGGGAACTATGGCTACACCTTC. It translates to CAWRRGGNYGYTF.

This chain links TRBV7-9 with TRBJ2-5, with a possible D match to TRBD2 (5 bases). The CDR3 sequence is 13 residues long. V was trimmed by 8 bases and J by 5 bases, leaving 15 bases between them. Germline values: CDR1 SEHNR, CDR2 FQNEAQ (reference sequence). The chain's CDR3 is CASSGGWWETQYF. CDR3 nucleotides: TGTGCCAGCTCCGGCGGGTGGTGGGAGACCCAGTACTTC.

Here the CDR3 reads CASSITSNPGRLNSPLHF. CDR3 sequence (DNA): TGTGCCAGTAGCATCACCTCAAACCCGGGACGGCTGAATTCACCCCTCCACTTT. The V gene is TRBV19, the J gene TRBJ1-6; D is possibly TRBD1 (5 bases). V lost 6 bases to trimming and J lost 7 bases, with 25 bases between them. The V gene's germline CDR1 is LNHDA and CDR2 SQIVND (reference sequence). The CDR3 is made up of 18 amino acids.

CDR3 nucleotide sequence: TGTGCCAGCTCGAGAGTAGACACCCGCAATCAGCCCCAGCATTTT. Translation gives CASSRVDTRNQPQHF. The chain couples TRBV2 to TRBJ1-5, with D hard to call. Per the germline V gene, CDR1 is SNHLY and CDR2 is FYNNEI. The CDR3 runs to 15 residues. V lost 8 bases and J lost 2, with 16 bases in between.

V gene TRBV4-1 combines with J gene TRBJ1-5; D remains ambiguous. Trimming stripped 0 bases from V and 3 bases from J, with 21 bases between. Germline V gene lookup returns CDR1 MGHRA and CDR2 YSYEKL. CDR3 length: 19 residues. The CDR3 DNA is TGCGCCAGCAGCCAAGATTCTAAAATGAGTCTTGGCTACAATCAGCCCCAGCATTTT. This sequence encodes CASSQDSKMSLGYNQPQHF.

This clone appeared a few times. The chain combines TRBV11-2 with TRBJ1-1; the D gene is possibly TRBD1 (5 bases). There are 16 residues in the CDR3. V gave up 1 base and J gave up 3 bases, with 15 bases separating them. CDR1 is SGHAT and CDR2 is FQNNGV in the germline V gene. The CDR3 loop is CASSLVKPGPYTEAFF. For the CDR3, the DNA is TGTGCCAGCAGCTTAGTTAAGCCGGGACCTTACACTGAAGCTTTCTTT.

The chain joins TRBV19 to TRBJ1-1; 9 nucleotides match TRBD1. This CDR3 has 14 residues. V gave up 4 bases and J gave up 8 bases; unmatched junction bases: 8. The germline CDR1 and CDR2 sequences are LNHDA and SQIVND (reference sequence). CDR3 in DNA: TGTGCCAGTAGTACCCTCGCCGGGACAGGGGAAGCTTTCTTT. This encodes CASSTLAGTGEAFF.

The chain links TRBV7-9 to TRBJ2-7, with D possibly being TRBD2 (6 bases). The V gene's germline CDR1 is SEHNR and CDR2 FQNEAQ (reference sequence). The CDR3 sequence is 15 residues long. V lost 1 base, J lost 0 bases, and 10 bases lay in between. The CDR3 region is CASSLEGGSSYEQYF. CDR3 nucleotide sequence: TGTGCCAGCAGCTTAGAGGGAGGCAGCTCCTACGAGCAGTACTTC.

J is TRBJ2-7 and V is TRBV25-1; perhaps TRBD1 as D (6 bases). V lost 2 bases and J lost 5, with 13 bases in between. This CDR3 is 14 amino acids long. Germline assignment: CDR1 MGHDK and CDR2 SYGVNS. CDR3 coding DNA: TGTGCCAGCAGTGAAGGTCGACAGGTACACGAGCAGTACTTC. The encoded protein is CASSEGRQVHEQYF.

This clone was picked up a small number of times. The genes are TRBV19 and TRBJ1-1; D call uncertain. Deletions cut 4 bases from V and 1 base from J, with 10 bases between. Germline CDR1 is LNHDA and CDR2 is SQIVND (reference sequence). The CDR3 has 14 residues. The CDR3 DNA is TGTGCCAGTAGTACCTCCCCAGAGAACACTGAAGCTTTCTTT. Protein: CASSTSPENTEAFF.

V gene TRBV5-5 combines with J gene TRBJ1-2, with D perhaps TRBD1 (5 bases). CDR3 length: 14 amino acids. Per germline, CDR1 SGHKS and CDR2 YYEKEE (reference sequence). Trimming shortened V by 4 bases and J by 5 bases, and 15 bases separated the two germline ends. DNA of the CDR3: TGTGCCAGCAGCCGAGGAGGGGTTCGGTATGGCTACACCTTC. It yields the protein CASSRGGVRYGYTF.

This clone was seen only once. The chain carries TRBV9 and TRBJ2-6; possibly TRBD1 or TRBD2 for D (5 bases each). Trimming left V 3 bases short and J 0 bases short, with 13 bases between. The CDR3 extends over 17 amino acids. Looked up from germline, CDR1 is SGDLS and CDR2 is YYNGEE. This chain's CDR3 is CASSGPHGTSGANVLTF. CDR3 DNA: TGTGCCAGCAGCGGGCCGCACGGGACCTCTGGGGCCAACGTCCTGACTTTC.

J is TRBJ1-1 and V is TRBV29-1; TRBD1 agrees at 7 bases. Per the germline V gene, CDR1 is SQVTM and CDR2 is ANQGSEA. The V gene end was trimmed by 0 bases and the J gene end by 1 base; junction bases not matched to a gene: 8. CDR3 size: 16 residues. DNA of the CDR3: TGCAGCGTTGAAGATCGGGGGAGACAGGGGAACACTGAAGCTTTCTTT. It codes for CSVEDRGRQGNTEAFF.

The genes are TRBV4-1 and TRBJ1-6, with a tentative D call TRBD1 (6 bases). The V gene lost 1 base and the J gene lost 10 bases, with 17 bases spanning the gap. Germline V gives CDR1 MGHRA, CDR2 YSYEKL. There are 16 residues in the CDR3. The CDR3 is CASSQGGAGPSSPLHF. The CDR3 coding sequence is TGCGCCAGCAGCCAAGGGGGGGCAGGCCCTAGCTCACCCCTCCACTTT.

The genes are TRBV6-5 and TRBJ1-2; 7 bases are shared with TRBD1. The V gene's germline CDR1 is MNHEY and CDR2 SVGAGI. Trimming took 2 bases from V and 9 from J; bases not matched to a gene: 3. CDR3 size: 12 residues. CDR3 loop: CASSYEGASYTF. The CDR3 nucleotides read TGTGCCAGCAGTTACGAGGGGGCAAGCTACACCTTC.